This entry features one T cell receptor (beta chain) sequence. These data are taken from a study of cytotoxic CD8 clonotypes in ibrutinib-treated CLL. The protocol was immunoSEQ multiplex PCR, while the TCRdb copy is restricted to in-frame clones and leaves out a portion. This sample yields some 28,000 clones, of which roughly 59% are seen a single time; around 5.1% belongs to the top ten. This CDR3 region has 14 residues. The V gene lost 5 bases and the J gene lost 2 bases, with 9 bases spanning the gap. The germline CDR1 and CDR2 sequences are SEHNR and FQNEAQ (reference sequence). Sample: PBMCs, taken before ibrutinib treatment. The sequence was obtained from a human donor with chronic lymphocytic leukemia. The chain has TRBV7-9 and TRBJ2-2; D is unresolved. CDR3 DNA: TGTGCCAGCAGCCCCCGGCCTAACACCGGGGAGCTGTTTTTT. It encodes CASSPRPNTGELFF.